The T cell receptor beta chain described here comes from a study of CD8+ T cells in alopecia areata. Study-wide results and limits: Possibly because of HLA-related factors, TCR sharing was less clear across patients than in mice.

For this clone: Its target is not known.

Germline V gene sequence: CDR1 SQVTM, CDR2 ANQGSEA. This CDR3 is built from 13 residues. Collected material from alopecia areata patients comprised lesional scalp punch biopsies and peripheral blood. Separation by sorting yielded CD4+ and CD8+ T cells from PBMCs. Extraction and reverse transcription of RNA yielded cDNA as the sequencing template. Using immunoSEQ multiplex PCR, the repertoire was profiled, and TCRdb retains in-frame clones only, with some absent. The sample includes 200,000 to 250,000 clones, about 53% of them seen just once. Material: CD4+ T cells sorted from blood, obtained at week 0. This chain joins TRBV29-1 and TRBJ1-2; weak D call: TRBD1 (5 bases). The sequence was collected from a human donor with alopecia areata. The CDR3 sequence is CIIGADNNYGYTF. CDR3 DNA sequence: TGCATCATAGGGGCAGATAATAACTATGGCTACACCTTC.